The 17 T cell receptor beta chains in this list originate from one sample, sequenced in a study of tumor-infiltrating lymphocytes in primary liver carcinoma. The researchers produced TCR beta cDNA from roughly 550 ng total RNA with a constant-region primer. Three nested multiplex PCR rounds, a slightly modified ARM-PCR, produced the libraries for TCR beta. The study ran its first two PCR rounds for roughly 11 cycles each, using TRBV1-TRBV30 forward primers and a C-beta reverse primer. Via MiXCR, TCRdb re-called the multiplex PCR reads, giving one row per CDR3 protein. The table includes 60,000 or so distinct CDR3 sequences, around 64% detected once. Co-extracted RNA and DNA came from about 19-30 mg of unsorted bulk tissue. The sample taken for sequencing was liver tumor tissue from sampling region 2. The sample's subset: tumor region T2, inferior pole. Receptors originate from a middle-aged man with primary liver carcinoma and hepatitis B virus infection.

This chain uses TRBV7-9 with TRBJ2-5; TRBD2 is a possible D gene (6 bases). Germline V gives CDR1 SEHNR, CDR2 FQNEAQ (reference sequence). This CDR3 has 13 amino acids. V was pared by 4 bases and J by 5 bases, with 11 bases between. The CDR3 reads CASSSSSAETQYF. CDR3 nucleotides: TGTGCCAGCAGCTCCTCTAGCGCGGAGACCCAGTACTTC.

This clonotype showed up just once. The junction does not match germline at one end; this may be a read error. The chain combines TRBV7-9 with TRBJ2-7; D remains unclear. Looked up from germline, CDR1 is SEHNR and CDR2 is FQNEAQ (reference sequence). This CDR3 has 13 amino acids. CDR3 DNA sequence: TGTGCCAGCAGCTTAGACAGCTCCTACAAGCAGTACTTC. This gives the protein CASSLDSSYKQYF.

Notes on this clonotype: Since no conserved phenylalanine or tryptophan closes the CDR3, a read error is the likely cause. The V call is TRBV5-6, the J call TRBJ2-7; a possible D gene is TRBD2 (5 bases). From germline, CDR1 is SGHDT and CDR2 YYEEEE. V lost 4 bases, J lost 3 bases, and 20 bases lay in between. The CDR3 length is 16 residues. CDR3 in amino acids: CASSNTWREGFYEQYL. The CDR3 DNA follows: TGTGCCAGCAGCAATACTTGGCGAGAGGGCTTCTACGAGCAGTACTTG.

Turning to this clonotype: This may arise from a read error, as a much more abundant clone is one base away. CDR3 coding DNA: TGTGCCAGCAGCCAAGTAGGGAGAGGGGGCGCAGCGAAGGGCTACACCTTC. Encoded protein: CASSQVGRGGAAKGYTF. The J gene is TRBJ1-2, the V gene TRBV4-2; TRBD1 aligns across 7 bases. Germline CDR1 and CDR2: LGHNA and YNFKEQ. With 1 base clipped from V and 8 bases from J, the junction kept 16 bases outside the gene matches. CDR3 length equals 17 residues.

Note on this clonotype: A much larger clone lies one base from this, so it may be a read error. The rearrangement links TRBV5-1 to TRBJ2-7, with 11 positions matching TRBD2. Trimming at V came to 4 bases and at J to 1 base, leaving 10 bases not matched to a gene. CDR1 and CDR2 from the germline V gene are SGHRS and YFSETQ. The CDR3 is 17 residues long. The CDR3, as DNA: TGCGCCAGCAGCCGGAGTAGCGGGAGGGTAGGGTCCTACGAGCAGTACTTC. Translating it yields CASSRSSGRVGSYEQYF.

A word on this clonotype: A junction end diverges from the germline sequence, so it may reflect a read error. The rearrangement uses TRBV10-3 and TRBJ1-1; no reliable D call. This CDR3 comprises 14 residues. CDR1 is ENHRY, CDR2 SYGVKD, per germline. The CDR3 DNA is TGTGTCATCAGTGAACGGGCACAGAACATTGAAGCTTTCTTT. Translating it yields CVISERAQNIEAFF.

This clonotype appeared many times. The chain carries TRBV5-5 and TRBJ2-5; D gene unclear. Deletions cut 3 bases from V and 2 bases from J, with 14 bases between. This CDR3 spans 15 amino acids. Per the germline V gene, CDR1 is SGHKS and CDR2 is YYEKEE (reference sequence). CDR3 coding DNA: TGTGCCAGCAGCTCGTACGGACCAGTACAAGAGACCCAGTACTTC. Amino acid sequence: CASSSYGPVQETQYF. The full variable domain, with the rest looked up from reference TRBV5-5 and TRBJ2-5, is DAGVTQSPTHLIKTRGQQVTLRCSPISGHKSVSWYQQVLGQGPQFIFQYYEKEERGRGNFPDRFSARQFPNYSSELNVNALLLGDSALYLCASSSYGPVQETQYFGPGTRLLVL.

CDR3 loop: CASTWRVSNQPQYF. The CDR3 DNA reads as TGTGCCAGCACCTGGAGGGTGAGCAATCAGCCGCAGTATTTT. This rearrangement joins TRBV28 to TRBJ1-5, with TRBD2 as a possible D gene (6 bases). The end of the DNA fits TRBJ2-3 better, so the J call may be wrong. The CDR3 runs 14 residues. Germline CDR1 MDHEN, CDR2 SYDVKM.

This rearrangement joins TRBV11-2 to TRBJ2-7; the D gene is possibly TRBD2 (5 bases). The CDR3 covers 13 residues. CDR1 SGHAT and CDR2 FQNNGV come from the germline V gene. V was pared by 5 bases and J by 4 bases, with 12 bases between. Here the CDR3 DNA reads TGTGCCAGCAGCCCTCCGGGGATGTACGAGCAGTACTTC. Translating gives CASSPPGMYEQYF.

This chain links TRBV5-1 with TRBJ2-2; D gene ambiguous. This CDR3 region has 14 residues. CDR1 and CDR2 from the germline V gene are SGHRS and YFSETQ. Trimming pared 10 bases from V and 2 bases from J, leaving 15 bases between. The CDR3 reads CAGNLGLNTGELFF. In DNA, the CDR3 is TGCGCCGGCAACCTGGGCCTTAACACCGGGGAGCTGTTTTTT.

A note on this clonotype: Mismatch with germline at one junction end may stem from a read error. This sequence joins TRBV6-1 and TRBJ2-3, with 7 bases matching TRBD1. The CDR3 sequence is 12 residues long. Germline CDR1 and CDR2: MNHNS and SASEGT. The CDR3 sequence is CASKSGTDTQYF. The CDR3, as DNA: TGTGCCAGCAAATCGGGGACAGACACGCAATATTTT.

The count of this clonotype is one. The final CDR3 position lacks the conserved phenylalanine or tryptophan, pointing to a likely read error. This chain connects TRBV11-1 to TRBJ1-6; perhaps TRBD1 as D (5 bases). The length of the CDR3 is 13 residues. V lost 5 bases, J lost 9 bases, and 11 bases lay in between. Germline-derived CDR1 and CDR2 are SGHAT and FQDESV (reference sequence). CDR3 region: CASSRTLLSPLHC. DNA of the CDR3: TGTGCCAGCAGCCGGACACTGCTTTCACCCCTCCACTGT.

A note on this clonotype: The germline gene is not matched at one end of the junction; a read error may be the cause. CDR3: CASSYQDTGELVF. The CDR3 DNA follows: TGTGCCAGTAGTTACCAGGACACAGGGGAGCTGGTTTTT. V and J are TRBV6-5 and TRBJ2-2; 7 nucleotides agree with TRBD1. This CDR3 comprises 13 residues. Germline-derived CDR1 and CDR2 are MNHEY and SVGAGI.

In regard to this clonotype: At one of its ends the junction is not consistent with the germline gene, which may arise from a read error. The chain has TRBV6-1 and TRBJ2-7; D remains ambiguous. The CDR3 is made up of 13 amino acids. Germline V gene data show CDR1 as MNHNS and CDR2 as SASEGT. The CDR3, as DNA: TGTACCAGCAGTGTCGAGCAATCCTACGAGCAGTACTTC. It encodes CTSSVEQSYEQYF.

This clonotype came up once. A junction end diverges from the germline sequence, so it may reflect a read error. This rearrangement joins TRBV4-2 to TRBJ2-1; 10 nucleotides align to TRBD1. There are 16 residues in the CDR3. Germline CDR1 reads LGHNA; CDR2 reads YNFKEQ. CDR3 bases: TGTGCTAGCAGCCACGCCGGGGGACAGGGGAACAATGAGGAGTTCTTC. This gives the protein CASSHAGGQGNNEEFF.

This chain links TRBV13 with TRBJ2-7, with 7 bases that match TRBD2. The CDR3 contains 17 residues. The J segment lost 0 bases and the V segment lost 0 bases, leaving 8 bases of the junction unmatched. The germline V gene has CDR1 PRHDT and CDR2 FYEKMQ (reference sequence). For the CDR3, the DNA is TGTGCCAGCAGCTTAGGCCAGGGAGTAGCGGGCTCCTACGAGCAGTACTTC. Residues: CASSLGQGVAGSYEQYF.

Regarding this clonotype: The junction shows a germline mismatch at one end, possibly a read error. The CDR3 loop reads CASSDHNYGHTF. The CDR3, as DNA: TGTGCCAGCAGTGACCACAATTATGGCCACACCTTC. The gene calls are TRBV25-1 and TRBJ1-2; D call uncertain. This CDR3 is built from 12 residues. CDR1 and CDR2 (germline): MGHDK, SYGVNS.